The clone carrying this T cell receptor beta chain showed up just a few times. This specimen comes from a study of post-analysis software for immune sequencing data. The TCR beta cDNA libraries contained unique molecular identifiers. TCRdb called the PCR reads again in MiXCR, with one record for every CDR3 protein. The profile covers about 460,000 distinct CDR3 sequences, with roughly 45% appearing a single time and 9% to 14% taken by the ten largest. Sequenced material: blood. The sequence was collected from a girl aged 10 to 17 with multiple sclerosis.

The CDR3 spells CASRGGKGETQYF. In nucleotides, the CDR3 is TGTGCCAGCAGGGGTGGCAAGGGTGAGACCCAGTACTTC. This chain uses TRBV27 with TRBJ2-5; D uncertain. CDR3 size: 13 residues. V was trimmed by 6 bases and J by 5 bases, leaving 13 bases between them. Per the germline V gene, CDR1 is MNHEY and CDR2 is SMNVEV (reference sequence).